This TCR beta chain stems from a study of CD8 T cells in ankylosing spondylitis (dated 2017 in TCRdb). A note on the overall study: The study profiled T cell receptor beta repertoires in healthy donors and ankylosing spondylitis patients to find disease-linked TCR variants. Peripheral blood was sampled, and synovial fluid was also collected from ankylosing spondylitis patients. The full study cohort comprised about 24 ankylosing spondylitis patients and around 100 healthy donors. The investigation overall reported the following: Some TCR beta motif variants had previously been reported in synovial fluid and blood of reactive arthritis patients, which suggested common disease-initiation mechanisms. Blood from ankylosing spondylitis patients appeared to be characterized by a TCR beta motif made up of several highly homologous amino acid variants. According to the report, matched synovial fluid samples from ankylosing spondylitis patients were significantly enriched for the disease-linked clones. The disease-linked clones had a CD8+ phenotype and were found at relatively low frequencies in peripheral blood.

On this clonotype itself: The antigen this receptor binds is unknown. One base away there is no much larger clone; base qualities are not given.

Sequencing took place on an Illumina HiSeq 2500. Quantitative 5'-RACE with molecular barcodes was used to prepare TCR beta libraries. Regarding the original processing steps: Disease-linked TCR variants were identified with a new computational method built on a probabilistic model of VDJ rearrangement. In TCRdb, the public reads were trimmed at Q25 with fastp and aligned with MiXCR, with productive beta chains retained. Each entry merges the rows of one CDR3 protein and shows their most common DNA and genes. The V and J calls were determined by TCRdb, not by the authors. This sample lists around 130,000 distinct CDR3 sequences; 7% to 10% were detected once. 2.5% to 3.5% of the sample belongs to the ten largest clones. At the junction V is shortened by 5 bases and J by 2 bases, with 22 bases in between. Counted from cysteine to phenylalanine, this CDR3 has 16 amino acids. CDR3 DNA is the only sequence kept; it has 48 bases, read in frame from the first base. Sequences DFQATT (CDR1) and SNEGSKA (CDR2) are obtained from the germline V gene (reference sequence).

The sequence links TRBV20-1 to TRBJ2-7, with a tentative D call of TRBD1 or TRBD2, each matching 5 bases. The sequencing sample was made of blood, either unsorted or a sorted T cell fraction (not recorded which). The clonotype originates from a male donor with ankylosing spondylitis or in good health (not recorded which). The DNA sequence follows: TGCAGTGCTCGTGACAGTACGATATCGGGACCCTACGAGCAGTACTTC. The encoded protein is CSARDSTISGPYEQYF.